The source of this T cell receptor beta chain is a study of shared clonotypes between healthy human individuals. Whole-study context: CD8 memory received one plate per donor, CD8 naive two, CD4 memory three and CD4 naive three.

Germline CDR1 is MNHNY and CDR2 is SVGAGI (reference sequence). The CDR3 is 12 amino acids. V was cut by 6 bases and J by 6 bases, with 12 bases left in between. Comments on this clone: Its antigen remains unidentified.

Naive CD8 cells were CD45RO-negative, positively selected for CCR7, excluding terminally differentiated effector memory CD45RA+ cells. Study observations and caveats: Shared clonotypes: about 5% naive CD4, around 3.7% naive CD8, around 2.4% memory CD4, under 0.45% memory CD8.

Only in-frame clones appear in the TCRdb table, and some are missing; sequencing was by immunoSEQ multiplex PCR. This table has about 2.1 million clones, about 93% appearing once. J is TRBJ2-7 and V is TRBV6-6; no clear D. The clonotype comes from a man aged 18 to 30 in good health. Some clones in this sample may be carry-over from other donors' samples. Sequencing was performed on naive CD8+ T cells from PBMCs. The CDR3 DNA sequence: TGTGCCAGCAGGGGCGGTGGGGTCGAGCAGTACTTC. It translates to CASRGGGVEQYF.